The TCR beta chain under discussion was sequenced for a study of T cells in Graves' hyperthyroidism and ophthalmopathy. Germline CDR1 and CDR2: DFQATT and SNEGSKA (reference sequence). V shed 7 bases and J shed 6 bases, with 19 bases lying between them. The CDR3 is 14 amino acids. This clonotype was seen many times. Amplified TCR beta CDR3 regions came from RNA transcripts. A set of HTBI primers served as the primers for a first-round RT-PCR of the TCR CDR3. TCRdb reprocessed the multiplex PCR reads via MiXCR and lists one record per CDR3 protein. The data contain 250,000 to 300,000 distinct CDR3 sequences, roughly 14% of them seen just once; the ten biggest clones take up 7.8%.

This TCR was sampled from a woman between 25 and 40 years old with Graves' hyperthyroidism that later progressed to Graves' ophthalmopathy. The chain links TRBV20-1 to TRBJ2-1, with a possible D match to TRBD2 (6 bases). The sample was blood. For the CDR3, the DNA is TGCAGTGGGATCCGAGGAGGGGTCCGCAATGAGCAGTTCTTC. This gives the protein CSGIRGGVRNEQFF.